The clone carrying this T cell receptor beta chain was observed once. Its cognate antigen is unknown. The length of the CDR3 is 15 residues. Trimming removed 5 bases at V and 1 base at J, with 14 bases between. Germline V lookup: CDR1 SGHNT, CDR2 YENEEA. The data were taken from a study of shared clonotypes between healthy human individuals. Repertoires were generated with immunoSEQ multiplex PCR, while TCRdb's copy carries only in-frame clones and drops some. In the table there are 2,500,000 or so clones, about 90% of which are singletons. Study observations and caveats: Large depth notwithstanding, sorted-subset sequencing proved incomplete by rarefaction. Clonotype sharing among donors, it was expected, would be affected by sequencing depth. When compared with the clonotypes that were shared by all four sorted-subset donors, the non-shared clonotypes turned out to have lower generation probabilities.

Every donor was a Caucasian adult from Nashville, Tennessee. The chain joins TRBV11-3 to TRBJ1-1; a possible D gene is TRBD1 (6 bases). The receptor's source is a young man in good health. Some clones in this sample may be carry-over from other donors' samples. The sample taken for sequencing was naive CD4+ T cells from PBMCs. Indicated subset: CD45RA+ positively selected. CDR3 sequence: CASSPEGGSNTEAFF. CDR3 nucleotide sequence: TGTGCCAGCAGCCCCGAGGGGGGATCGAACACTGAAGCTTTCTTT.